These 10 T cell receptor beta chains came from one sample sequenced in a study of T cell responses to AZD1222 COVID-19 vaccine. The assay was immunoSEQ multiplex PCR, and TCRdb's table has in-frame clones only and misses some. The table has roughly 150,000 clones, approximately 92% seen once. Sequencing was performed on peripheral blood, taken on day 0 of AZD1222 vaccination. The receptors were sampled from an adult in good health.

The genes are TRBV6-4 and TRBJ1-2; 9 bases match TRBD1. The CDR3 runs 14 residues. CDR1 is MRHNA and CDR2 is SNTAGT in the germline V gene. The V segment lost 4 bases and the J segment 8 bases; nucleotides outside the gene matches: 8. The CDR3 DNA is TGTGCCAGCAGTGCCAACCCGGGACAGGGAGGCTACACCTTC. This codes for CASSANPGQGGYTF.

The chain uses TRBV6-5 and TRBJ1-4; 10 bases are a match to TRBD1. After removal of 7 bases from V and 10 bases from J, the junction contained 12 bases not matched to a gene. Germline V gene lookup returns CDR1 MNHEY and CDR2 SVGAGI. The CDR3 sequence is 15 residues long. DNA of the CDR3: TGTGCCAGCACCATGCCGGGACAGGGGTGGAGAAAACTGTTTTTT. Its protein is CASTMPGQGWRKLFF.

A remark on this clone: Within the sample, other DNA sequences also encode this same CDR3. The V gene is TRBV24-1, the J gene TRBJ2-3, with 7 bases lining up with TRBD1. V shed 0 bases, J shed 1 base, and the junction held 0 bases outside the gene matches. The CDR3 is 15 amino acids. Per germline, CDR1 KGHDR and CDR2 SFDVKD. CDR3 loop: CATSDLGQGTDTQYF. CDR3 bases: TGTGCCACCAGTGATTTGGGACAGGGCACAGATACGCAGTATTTT.

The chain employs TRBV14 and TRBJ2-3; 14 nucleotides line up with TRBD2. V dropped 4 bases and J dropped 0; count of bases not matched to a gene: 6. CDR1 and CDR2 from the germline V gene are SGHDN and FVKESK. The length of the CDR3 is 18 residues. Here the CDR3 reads CASSPGLAGEISTDTQYF. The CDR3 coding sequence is TGTGCCAGCAGCCCGGGACTAGCGGGGGAGATCAGCACAGATACGCAGTATTTT.

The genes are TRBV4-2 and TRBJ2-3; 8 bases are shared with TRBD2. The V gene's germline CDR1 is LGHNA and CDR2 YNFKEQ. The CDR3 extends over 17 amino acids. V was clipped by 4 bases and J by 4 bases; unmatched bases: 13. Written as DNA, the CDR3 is TGTGCCAGCAGCCCCCAGGGAGTCGCGGGAGGACCAGATACGCAGTATTTT. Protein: CASSPQGVAGGPDTQYF.

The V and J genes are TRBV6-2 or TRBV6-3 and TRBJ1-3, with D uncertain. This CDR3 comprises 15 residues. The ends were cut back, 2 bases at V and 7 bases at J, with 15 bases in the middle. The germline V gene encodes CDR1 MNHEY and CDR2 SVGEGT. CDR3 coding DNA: TGTGCCAGCAGTTACGGCGGCGGACCCGTGAACACCATATATTTT. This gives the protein CASSYGGGPVNTIYF.

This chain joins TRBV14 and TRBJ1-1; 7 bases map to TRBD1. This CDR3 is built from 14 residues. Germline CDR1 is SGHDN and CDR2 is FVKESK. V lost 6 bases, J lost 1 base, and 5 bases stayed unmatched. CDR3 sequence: CASRKTGENTEAFF. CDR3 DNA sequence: TGTGCCAGCAGGAAAACAGGGGAGAACACTGAAGCTTTCTTT.

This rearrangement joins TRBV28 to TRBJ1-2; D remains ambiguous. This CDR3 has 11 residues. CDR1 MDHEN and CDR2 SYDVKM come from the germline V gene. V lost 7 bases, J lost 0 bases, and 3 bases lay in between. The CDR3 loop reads CASTANYGYTF. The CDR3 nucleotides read TGTGCCAGCACAGCTAACTATGGCTACACCTTC.

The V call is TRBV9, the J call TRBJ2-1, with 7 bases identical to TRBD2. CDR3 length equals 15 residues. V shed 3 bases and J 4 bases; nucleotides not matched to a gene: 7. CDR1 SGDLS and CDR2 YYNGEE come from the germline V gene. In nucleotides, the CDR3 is TGTGCCAGCAGCGAGGACGGGAGGACATACAATGAGCAGTTCTTC. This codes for CASSEDGRTYNEQFF. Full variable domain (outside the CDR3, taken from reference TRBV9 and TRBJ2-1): DSGVTQTPKHLITATGQRVTLRCSPRSGDLSVYWYQQSLDQGLQFLIQYYNGEERAKGNILERFSAQQFPDLHSELNLSSLELGDSALYFCASSEDGRTYNEQFFGPGTRLTVL.

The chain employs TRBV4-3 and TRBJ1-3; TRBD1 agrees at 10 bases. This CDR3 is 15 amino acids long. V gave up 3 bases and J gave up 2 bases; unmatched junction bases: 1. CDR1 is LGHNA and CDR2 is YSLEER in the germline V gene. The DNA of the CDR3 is TGCGCCAGCAGCCAGGGACAGGGGACTGGAAACACCATATATTTT. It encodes CASSQGQGTGNTIYF.